The clone carrying this T cell receptor (beta chain) turned up a few times. Its antigen is as yet unknown. The length of the CDR3 is 13 residues. Per germline, CDR1 DFQATT and CDR2 SNEGSKA (reference sequence). Germline trimming cut 0 bases from V and 5 bases from J; bases unmatched to any gene: 3. The data derive from a study of response to subunit inactivated influenza vaccine. Each CDR3 protein gets one entry after TCRdb re-called the RT-PCR reads with MiXCR. The table records 500,000 or so distinct CDR3 sequences, 16% of them present only once. Study outcomes and limitations: With each seasonal influenza vaccination, the authors suggested, few new T cells are recruited.

The specimen comprised CD4+ T cells sorted from PBMCs, sampled around 25 months after vaccination. This rearrangement joins TRBV20-1 to TRBJ1-1; 7 bases line up with TRBD1. This TCR was sampled from a man aged 50 to 69 who received an inactivated influenza vaccine. CDR3 loop: CSAREQGDTEAFF. The CDR3 DNA is TGCAGTGCTAGAGAGCAGGGGGATACTGAAGCTTTCTTT.